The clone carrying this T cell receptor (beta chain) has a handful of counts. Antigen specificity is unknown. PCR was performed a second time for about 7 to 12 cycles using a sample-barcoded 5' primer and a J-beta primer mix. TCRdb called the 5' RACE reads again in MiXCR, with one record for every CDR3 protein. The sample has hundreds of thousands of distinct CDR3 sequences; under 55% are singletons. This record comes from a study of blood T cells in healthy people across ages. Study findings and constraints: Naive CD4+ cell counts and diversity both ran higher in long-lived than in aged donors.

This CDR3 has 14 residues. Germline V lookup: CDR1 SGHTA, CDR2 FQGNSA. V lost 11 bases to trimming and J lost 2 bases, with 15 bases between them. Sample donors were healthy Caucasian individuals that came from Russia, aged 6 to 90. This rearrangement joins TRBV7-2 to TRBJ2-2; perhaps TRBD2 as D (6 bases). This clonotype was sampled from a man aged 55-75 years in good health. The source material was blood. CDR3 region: CAGGVQGNTGELFF. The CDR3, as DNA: TGTGCCGGCGGGGTTCAGGGTAACACCGGGGAGCTGTTTTTT.